What follows are 2 T cell receptor beta chains derived from one specimen sequenced in a study of blood T cell repertoires in COVID-19. Here immunoSEQ multiplex PCR was the method, and the copy in TCRdb shows in-frame clones only, minus some. The table has 200,000 to 300,000 clones, approximately 88% seen once. Sequencing input: PBMCs or T cells enriched from blood (not recorded which). Receptors originate from a woman in her forties with acute COVID-19.

The chain is built from TRBV27 and TRBJ2-3; TRBD2 agrees at 8 bases. After removal of 7 bases from V and 6 bases from J, the junction contained 9 bases not matched to a gene. The CDR3 runs 14 residues. Germline V gives CDR1 MNHEY, CDR2 SMNVEV (reference sequence). Written as DNA, the CDR3 is TGTGCCAGCACCAGGACTAGCATCCCGGATACGCAGTATTTT. Amino acids: CASTRTSIPDTQYF.

V is TRBV5-1 and J is TRBJ1-6; TRBD1 matches 8 bases. The CDR3 sequence is 17 residues long. With 4 bases clipped from V and 6 bases from J, the junction kept 12 bases outside the gene matches. Germline V gene data show CDR1 as SGHRS and CDR2 as YFSETQ. The CDR3 spells CASSPISTGGTNSPLHF. The CDR3 DNA reads TGCGCCAGCAGCCCAATATCAACAGGGGGAACTAATTCACCCCTCCACTTT.